These 16 T cell receptor beta chains were sequenced from one sample in a study of CD8+CD57+ T cells in acquired aplastic anemia. Profiles of TCR beta VDJ and CDR3 were generated from a genomic DNA template. Each CDR3 protein gets one entry after TCRdb re-called the reads with MiXCR. The table includes 350,000 to 450,000 distinct CDR3 sequences, 55% to 70% detected once. The sample taken for sequencing was sorted CD4+, CD8+, or CD8+CD57+ T cells (not recorded which) from PBMCs. The receptors were sampled from a human donor in good health, serving as a control.

Notes on this clonotype: The conserved closing phenylalanine or tryptophan is absent in this CDR3, likely reflecting a read error. The DNA is left out, because the CDR3 cannot be placed on it with certainty; the CDR3 is given as TCRdb lists it. The CDR3 spells CASSGRRTGTG. V usage is TRBV7-2 and J usage is TRBJ1-2; TRBD1 is taken as the D call from the table, unchecked against the DNA. The CDR3 contains 11 residues when both ends are counted. CDR1 and CDR2 (germline): SGHTA, FQGNSA.

The chain employs TRBV29-1 and TRBJ2-5; 8 nucleotides match TRBD1. Germline V CDR1 and CDR2: SQVTM, ANQGSEA. The CDR3 is made up of 14 amino acids. J gave up 1 base and V 1 base, and 2 bases lay outside the gene matches. The CDR3 sequence is CSVEGTGFQETQYF. The DNA of the CDR3 is TGCAGCGTTGAAGGGACAGGGTTCCAAGAGACCCAGTACTTC.

This clonotype was detected ten times or more. The chain combines TRBV24-1 with TRBJ2-1; D call uncertain. V gave up 5 bases and J gave up 8 bases, with 9 bases separating them. There are 12 residues in the CDR3. Per germline, CDR1 KGHDR and CDR2 SFDVKD. The CDR3 region has the DNA TGTGCCACCAGTGCCCAGTTCGATGAGCAGTTCTTC. It codes for CATSAQFDEQFF.

Regarding this clonotype: At one of its ends the junction is not consistent with the germline gene, which may arise from a read error. The chain uses TRBV24-1 and TRBJ1-2; the D gene is possibly TRBD1 (5 bases). The germline V gene has CDR1 KGHDR and CDR2 SFDVKD. The CDR3 extends over 14 amino acids. The CDR3 sequence is CATSERGDRWTYNF. CDR3 DNA sequence: TGTGCCACCAGTGAACGTGGAGACAGATGGACCTACAACTTC.

This clonotype was seen repeatedly, ten times or more. The J gene is TRBJ1-2, the V gene TRBV20-1; D might be TRBD1 (5 bases). Trimming stripped 1 base from V and 2 bases from J, with 11 bases between. Germline V gives CDR1 DFQATT, CDR2 SNEGSKA (reference sequence). The CDR3 contains 14 residues. CDR3 sequence: CSARGGDINYGYTF. CDR3 in DNA: TGCAGTGCTAGAGGGGGCGATATAAACTATGGCTACACCTTC.

The J gene is TRBJ2-5, the V gene TRBV4-2; 7 positions match TRBD2. Germline CDR1 is LGHNA and CDR2 is YNFKEQ. This CDR3 has 13 residues. Trimming removed 6 bases from V and 5 bases from J; junction bases left unmatched: 6. The CDR3 DNA sequence: TGTGCCAGCAGACGGACTAGTTGGGAGACCCAGTACTTC. It yields the protein CASRRTSWETQYF.

J is TRBJ1-2 and V is TRBV20-1, with 8 bases lining up with TRBD1. This CDR3 region has 13 residues. The germline V gene has CDR1 DFQATT and CDR2 SNEGSKA (reference sequence). The junction had 6 bases not matched to a gene; V was cut back by 7 bases and J by 2 bases. The CDR3 loop reads CSVGGDRNYGYTF. In DNA form, the CDR3 reads TGCAGTGTGGGGGGGGACAGGAACTATGGCTACACCTTC.

The chain employs TRBV5-1 and TRBJ2-7; D possibly corresponds to TRBD1 (5 bases). In germline, CDR1 is SGHRS, CDR2 YFSETQ. The CDR3 totals 14 residues. Trimming stripped 0 bases from V and 7 bases from J, with 14 bases between. This chain's CDR3 is CASSLGVTTVEQYF. The CDR3 nucleotides read TGCGCCAGCAGCTTGGGGGTGACGACAGTAGAGCAGTACTTC.

CDR3 residues: CSVRAPSTATQYF. The CDR3 coding sequence is TGCAGCGTTAGAGCACCGAGCACAGCAACGCAGTATTTT. The chain is built from TRBV20-1 and TRBJ2-3; unclear D gene. Germline-derived CDR1 and CDR2 are DFQATT and SNEGSKA (reference sequence). The CDR3 loop spans 13 amino acids.

This clonotype was seen a single time. The CDR3 carries no conserved terminal phenylalanine or tryptophan, so it likely arises from a read error. It is unclear where the CDR3 begins or ends on the DNA, so no DNA is shown, and the CDR3 is as TCRdb lists it. This chain links TRBV7-3 with TRBJ2-1; TRBD2 is the table's D call, not checked against the DNA. The CDR3 is 13 amino acids long, termini counted. The germline V gene has CDR1 SGHTA and CDR2 FQGTGA. CDR3 in amino acids: CASSPLASLYEQY.

The V gene is TRBV5-1, the J gene TRBJ1-1, with unresolved D. Germline loops: CDR1 SGHRS, CDR2 YFSETQ. The length of the CDR3 is 13 residues. V gave up 0 bases and J gave up 10 bases, with 13 bases separating them. The CDR3 DNA reads as TGCGCCAGCAGCTTGGGCGCGACTAGCGGAGCTTTCTTT. Translating it yields CASSLGATSGAFF.

CDR3 loop: CAISDRANSYGYTF. The CDR3 DNA sequence: TGTGCCATCAGTGATCGGGCGAACAGCTATGGCTACACCTTC. This chain joins TRBV10-3 and TRBJ1-2, with unresolved D. Germline CDR1 ENHRY, CDR2 SYGVKD. Deletions cut 3 bases from V and 4 bases from J, with 12 bases between. The CDR3 consists of 14 residues.

Concerning this clonotype itself: It is unclear where the CDR3 begins or ends on the DNA, so no DNA is shown, and the CDR3 is as TCRdb lists it. The rearrangement joins TRBV9 to TRBJ2-7; the DNA was not compared with TRBD1, the D call given in the table. The germline V gene has CDR1 SGDLS and CDR2 YYNGEE. The CDR3 adds up to 13 amino acids, both ends counted. This CDR3 is CASSAVGGPLHFV.

The count of this clonotype is one. The rearrangement joins TRBV5-1 to TRBJ1-5; 7 nucleotides line up with TRBD1. The CDR3 covers 12 residues. Germline CDR1 reads SGHRS; CDR2 reads YFSETQ. The ends lost 4 bases at V and 15 bases at J; junction bases unmatched: 10. Here the CDR3 DNA reads TGCGCCAGCAGCAATTATAGGACAGGAGGGCATTTT. Its translation is CASSNYRTGGHF.

The chain uses TRBV5-1 and TRBJ1-1; tentatively, D is TRBD1 (5 bases). The germline gives CDR1 SGHRS, CDR2 YFSETQ. This CDR3 has 13 residues. The V end was cut by 0 bases, the J end by 10 bases, with 13 bases between. CDR3 amino acids: CASSLDGDQPAFF. CDR3 in DNA: TGCGCCAGCAGCTTGGACGGGGACCAGCCAGCTTTCTTT.

At least ten counts were recorded for this clonotype. This chain uses TRBV3-1 with TRBJ1-1, with 7 bases aligning to TRBD1. The CDR3 length is 14 residues. With 7 bases clipped from V and 1 base from J, the junction kept 6 bases outside the gene matches. The germline gives CDR1 LGHDT, CDR2 YNNKEL (reference sequence). CDR3 DNA sequence: TGTGCCAGCACCGATCGGGACAGGAACACTGAAGCTTTCTTT. It codes for CASTDRDRNTEAFF. The full variable domain, its missing parts supplied by reference TRBV3-1 and TRBJ1-1, is DTAVSQTPKYLVTQMGNDKSIKCEQNLGHDTMYWYKQDSKKFLKIMFSYNNKELIINETVPNRFSPKSPDKAHLNLHINSLELGDSAVYFCASTDRDRNTEAFFGQGTRLTVV.